This T cell receptor beta chain was obtained from a study of beta chain features in type 1 diabetes. Whole-study context: Sorted cell examination encompassed roughly 98,000,000 cells across all samples. Study-level results: TCRB CDR3s from Type 1 diabetes patients were moderately but significantly shorter in all four CD4+ subsets.

In the case of this clone: Its antigen is not known.

CDR1 and CDR2 from the germline V gene are SNHLY and FYNNEI. After removal of 3 bases from V and 5 bases from J, the junction contained 14 bases not matched to a gene. The CDR3 runs 18 residues. Investigators reverse transcribed all isolated RNA, so they sequenced expressed TCRB transcripts. Clones were sequenced by immunoSEQ multiplex PCR, and TCRdb holds only the in-frame ones, with some missing. The sample lists some 250,000 clones, roughly 13% occurring once. This rearrangement joins TRBV2 to TRBJ2-1; 9 nucleotides match TRBD1. The clonotype was recovered from a man younger than 45 with type 1 diabetes. Sequenced material: naive CD4+ T cells from blood. CDR3 coding DNA: TGTGCCAGCAGTGAGATATTTTATGGGACAGGGTCGAACAATGAGCAGTTCTTC. The encoded protein is CASSEIFYGTGSNNEQFF. The full variable domain, rest sourced from reference TRBV2 and TRBJ2-1, is EPEVTQTPSHQVTQMGQEVILRCVPISNHLYFYWYRQILGQKVEFLVSFYNNEISEKSEIFDDQFSVERPDGSNFTLKIRSTKLEDSAMYFCASSEIFYGTGSNNEQFFGPGTRLTVL.